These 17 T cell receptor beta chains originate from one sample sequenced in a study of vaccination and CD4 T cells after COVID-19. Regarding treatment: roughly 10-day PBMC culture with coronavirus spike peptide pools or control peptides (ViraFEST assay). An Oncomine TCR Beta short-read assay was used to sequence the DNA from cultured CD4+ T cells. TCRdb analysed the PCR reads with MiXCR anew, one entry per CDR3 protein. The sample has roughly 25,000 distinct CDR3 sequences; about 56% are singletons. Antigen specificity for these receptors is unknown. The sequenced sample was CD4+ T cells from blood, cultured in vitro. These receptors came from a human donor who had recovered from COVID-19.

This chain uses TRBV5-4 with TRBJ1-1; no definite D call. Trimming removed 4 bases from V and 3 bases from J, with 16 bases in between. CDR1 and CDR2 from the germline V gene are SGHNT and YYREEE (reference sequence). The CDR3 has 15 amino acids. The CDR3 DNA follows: TGTGCCAGCAGCCACCAAGTGTCGGGAGACACTGAAGCTTTCTTT. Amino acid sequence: CASSHQVSGDTEAFF.

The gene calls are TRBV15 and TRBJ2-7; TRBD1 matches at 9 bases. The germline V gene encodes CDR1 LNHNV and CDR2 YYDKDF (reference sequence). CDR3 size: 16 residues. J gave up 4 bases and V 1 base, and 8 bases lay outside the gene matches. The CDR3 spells CATSRGGGQGRYEQYF. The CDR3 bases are TGTGCCACCAGCAGAGGAGGTGGACAGGGGAGGTACGAGCAGTACTTC. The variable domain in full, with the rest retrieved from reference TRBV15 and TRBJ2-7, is DAMVIQNPRYQVTQFGKPVTLSCSQTLNHNVMYWYQQKSSQAPKLLFHYYDKDFNNEADTPDNFQSRRPNTSFCFLDIRSPGLGDTAMYLCATSRGGGQGRYEQYFGPGTRLTVT.

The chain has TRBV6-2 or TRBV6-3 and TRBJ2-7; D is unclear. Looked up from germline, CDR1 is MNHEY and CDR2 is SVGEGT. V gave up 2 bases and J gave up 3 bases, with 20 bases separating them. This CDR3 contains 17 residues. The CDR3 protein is CASSYPRTRALGYEQYF. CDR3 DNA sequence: TGTGCCAGCAGTTACCCCCGGACCCGAGCCTTGGGCTACGAGCAGTACTTC.

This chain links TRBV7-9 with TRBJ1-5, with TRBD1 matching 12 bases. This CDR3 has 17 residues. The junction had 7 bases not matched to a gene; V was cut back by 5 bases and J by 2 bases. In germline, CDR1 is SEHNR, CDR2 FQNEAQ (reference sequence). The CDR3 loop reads CASSLGQGASRNQPQHF. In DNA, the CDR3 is TGTGCCAGCAGCCTGGGACAGGGGGCATCTCGCAATCAGCCCCAGCATTTT.

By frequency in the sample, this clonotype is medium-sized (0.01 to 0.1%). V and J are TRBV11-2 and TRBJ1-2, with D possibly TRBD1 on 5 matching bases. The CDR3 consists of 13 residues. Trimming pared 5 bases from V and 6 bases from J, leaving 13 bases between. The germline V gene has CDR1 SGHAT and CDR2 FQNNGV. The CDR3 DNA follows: TGTGCCAGCAGCCATAGTCAGGGACATGGCTACACCTTC. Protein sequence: CASSHSQGHGYTF.

In DNA, the CDR3 is TGCAGTGCTCCCCCAAGGGGGCTTGGCACAGATACGCAGTATTTT. Amino acids: CSAPPRGLGTDTQYF. V usage is TRBV20-1 and J usage is TRBJ2-3, with 7 bases identical to TRBD1. The ends lost 5 bases at V and 1 base at J; junction bases unmatched: 9. Germline V gene lookup returns CDR1 DFQATT and CDR2 SNEGSKA (reference sequence). This CDR3 has 15 residues.

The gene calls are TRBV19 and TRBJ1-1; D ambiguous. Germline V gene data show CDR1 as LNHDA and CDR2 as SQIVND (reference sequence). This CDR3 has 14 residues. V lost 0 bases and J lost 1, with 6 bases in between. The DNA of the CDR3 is TGTGCCAGTAGTATAGATCGGGGGAACACTGAAGCTTTCTTT. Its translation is CASSIDRGNTEAFF. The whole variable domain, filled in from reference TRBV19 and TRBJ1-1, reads DGGITQSPKYLFRKEGQNVTLSCEQNLNHDAMYWYRQDPGQGLRLIYYSQIVNDFQKGDIAEGYSVSREKKESFPLTVTSAQKNPTAFYLCASSIDRGNTEAFFGQGTRLTVV.

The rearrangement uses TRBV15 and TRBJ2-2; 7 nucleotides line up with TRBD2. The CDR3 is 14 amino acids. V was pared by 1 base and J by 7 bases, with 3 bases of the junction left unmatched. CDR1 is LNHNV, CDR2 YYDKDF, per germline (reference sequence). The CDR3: CATSRGLADGELFF. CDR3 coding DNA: TGTGCCACCAGCAGAGGGCTAGCGGACGGGGAGCTGTTTTTT.

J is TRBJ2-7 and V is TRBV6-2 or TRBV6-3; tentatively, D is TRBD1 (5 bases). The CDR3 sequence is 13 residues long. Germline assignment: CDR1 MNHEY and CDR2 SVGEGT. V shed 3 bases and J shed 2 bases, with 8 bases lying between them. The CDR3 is CASSYTGPYEQYF. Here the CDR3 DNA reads TGTGCCAGCAGTTATACAGGTCCCTACGAGCAGTACTTC.

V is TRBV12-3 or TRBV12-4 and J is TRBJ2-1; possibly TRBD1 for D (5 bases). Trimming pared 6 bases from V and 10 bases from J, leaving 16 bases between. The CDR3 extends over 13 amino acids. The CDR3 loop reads CASSRDSVREQFF. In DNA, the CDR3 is TGTGCCAGCAGCCGCGACAGCGTCCGGGAGCAGTTCTTC.

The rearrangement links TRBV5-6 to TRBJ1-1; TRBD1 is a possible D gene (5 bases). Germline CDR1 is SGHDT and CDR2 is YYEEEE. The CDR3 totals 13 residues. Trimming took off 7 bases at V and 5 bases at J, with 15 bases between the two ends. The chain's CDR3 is CASGLIGGTEAFF. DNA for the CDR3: TGTGCCAGCGGGCTTATCGGGGGTACTGAAGCTTTCTTT.

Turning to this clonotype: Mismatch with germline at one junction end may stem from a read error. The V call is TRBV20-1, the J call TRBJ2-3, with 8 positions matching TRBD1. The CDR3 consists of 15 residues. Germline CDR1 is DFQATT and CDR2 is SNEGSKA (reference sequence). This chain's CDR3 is CSAPRAGGSKDTQYF. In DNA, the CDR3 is TGCAGTGCACCCCGGGCAGGGGGCAGCAAAGATACGCAGTATTTT.

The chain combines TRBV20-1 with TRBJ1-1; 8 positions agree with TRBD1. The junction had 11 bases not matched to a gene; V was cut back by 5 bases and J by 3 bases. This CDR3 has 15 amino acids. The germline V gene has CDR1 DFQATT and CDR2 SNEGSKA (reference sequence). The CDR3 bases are TGCAGTGCTGATGGACAGGGAGGTATGGACACTGAAGCTTTCTTT. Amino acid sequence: CSADGQGGMDTEAFF.

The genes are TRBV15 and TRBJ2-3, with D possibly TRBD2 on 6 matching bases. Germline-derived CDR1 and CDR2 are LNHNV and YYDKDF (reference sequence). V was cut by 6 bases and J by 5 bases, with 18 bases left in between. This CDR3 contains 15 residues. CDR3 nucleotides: TGTGCCACCAGTATCCTGGCGGGAAGGAAAGATACGCAGTATTTT. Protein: CATSILAGRKDTQYF.

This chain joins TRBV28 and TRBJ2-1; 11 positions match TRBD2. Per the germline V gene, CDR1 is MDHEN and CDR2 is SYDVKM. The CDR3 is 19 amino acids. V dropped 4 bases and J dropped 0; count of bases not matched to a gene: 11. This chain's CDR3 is CASSYVGNLAGGSYNEQFF. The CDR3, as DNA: TGTGCCAGCAGTTACGTTGGGAATCTAGCGGGAGGCTCCTACAATGAGCAGTTCTTC.

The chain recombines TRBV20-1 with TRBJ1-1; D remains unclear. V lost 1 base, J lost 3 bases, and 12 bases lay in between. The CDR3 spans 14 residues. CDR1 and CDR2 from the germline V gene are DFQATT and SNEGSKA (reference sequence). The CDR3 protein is CSARVGTVYTEAFF. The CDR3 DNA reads TGCAGTGCTAGAGTGGGCACGGTTTACACTGAAGCTTTCTTT.

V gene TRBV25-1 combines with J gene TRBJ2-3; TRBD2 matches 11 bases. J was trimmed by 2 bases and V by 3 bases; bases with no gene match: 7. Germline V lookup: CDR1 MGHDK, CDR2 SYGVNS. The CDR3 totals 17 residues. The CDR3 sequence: CASSDPTSGTLTDTQYF. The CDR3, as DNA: TGTGCCAGCAGTGATCCGACTAGCGGGACCCTCACAGATACGCAGTATTTT.